These 9 T cell receptor beta chains were sequenced from one sample in a study of T cells in women clearing cervical HPV infection. The repertoire was sequenced with immunoSEQ multiplex PCR; TCRdb's copy has only in-frame clones and lacks some. Recorded for this sample: roughly 24,000 clones. Sequencing was carried out using blood buffy coat. The receptor set was obtained from a woman aged 18 to 75 with a cervical HPV16 infection that either progressed to CIN3+ or cleared (not recorded which).

With regard to this clone: The read terminates 3 residues before the CDR3 end, so the remaining end is supplied by the germline J gene. The chain combines TRBV6-2 or TRBV6-3 with TRBJ1-5; 9 bases are shared with TRBD1. The germline V gene has CDR1 MNHEY and CDR2 SVGEGT. The CDR3 totals 14 residues. With 4 bases clipped from V and 3 bases from J, the junction kept 1 base outside the gene matches. The CDR3 DNA, read in part, is TGTGCCAGCAGTTGGACAGGGGTCAATCAGCCC. It codes for CASSWTGVNQP. The whole CDR3 sequence reads CASSWTGVNQPQHF.

With respect to this clone: The read stops 3 residues short of the end of the CDR3; the missing end is completed from the germline J gene. This chain links TRBV20-1 with TRBJ1-6; maybe TRBD1 (6 bases). Germline CDR1 is DFQATT and CDR2 is SNEGSKA (reference sequence). The CDR3 consists of 13 residues. V shed 4 bases and J shed 7 bases, with 11 bases lying between them. The CDR3 DNA, read in part, is TGCAGTGCTAACGGGGGGGCGAATTCACCC. It is translated as CSANGGANSP. The CDR3, in full, reads CSANGGANSPLHF.

A word on this clone: Read sequence stops 3 residues before the CDR3 end, and the germline J gene provides the missing end. The V call is TRBV12-3 or TRBV12-4, the J call TRBJ2-1; 8 bases fit TRBD1. Trimming cost V 5 bases and J 5 bases; bases outside gene matches: 11. The CDR3 spans 16 residues. CDR3 sequence: CASSQLRDRINNEQFF. The covered CDR3 bases are TGTGCCAGCAGTCAACTCCGGGACAGGATCAACAATGAG.

The CDR3 reads CSSPGRLAGGPQETYTF. The CDR3 DNA, read in part, is TGCAGTTCCCCCGGCAGGCTAGCGGGAGGTCCCCAAGAGACC. The gene calls are TRBV20-1 and TRBJ1-2, with D uncertain. The read terminates 3 residues ahead of where the CDR3 ends, so the germline J gene completes it. The length of the CDR3 is 17 residues. The germline gives CDR1 DFQATT, CDR2 SNEGSKA (reference sequence).

As concerns this clone: The CDR3 end falls 3 residues outside the read, so it is completed with the germline J gene. The chain has TRBV29-1 and TRBJ2-2; D might be TRBD2 (6 bases). This CDR3 contains 12 residues. The germline V and J ends were trimmed by 6 bases and 4 bases, with 9 bases remaining between them. CDR1 SQVTM and CDR2 ANQGSEA come from the germline V gene. CDR3 sequence: CSVMGGTGELFF. The sequenced CDR3 bases are TGCAGCGTCATGGGGGGCACCGGGGAG.

Concerning this clone: Read sequence stops 3 residues before the CDR3 end, and the germline J gene provides the missing end. This chain connects TRBV7-6 to TRBJ2-1, with 10 bases identical to TRBD1. The germline gives CDR1 SGHVS, CDR2 FNYEAQ. The V segment lost 1 base and the J segment 4 bases; nucleotides outside the gene matches: 1. The CDR3 is made up of 15 amino acids. The part of the CDR3 DNA that was read is TGTGCCAGCAGCTTAGAGGGACAGGGGTACAATGAG. This codes for CASSLEGQGYNE. The full-length CDR3 reads as CASSLEGQGYNEQFF.

Details on this clone: The sequenced fragment ends 3 residues before the CDR3 boundary, so the rest is inferred from the germline J gene. J is TRBJ2-5 and V is TRBV2; TRBD2 agrees at 8 bases. Germline-derived CDR1 and CDR2 are SNHLY and FYNNEI. CDR3 length: 14 amino acids. With 5 bases clipped from V and 7 bases from J, the junction kept 9 bases outside the gene matches. CDR3 DNA, as far as it was read: TGTGCCAGCAGTAAGGAGCGGGGGTATGGGACC. It specifies CASSKERGYGT. The whole CDR3 is CASSKERGYGTQYF. The complete variable domain, with remaining parts taken from reference TRBV2 and TRBJ2-5, reads EPEVTQTPSHQVTQMGQEVILRCVPISNHLYFYWYRQILGQKVEFLVSFYNNEISEKSEIFDDQFSVERPDGSNFTLKIRSTKLEDSAMYFCASSKERGYGTQYFGPGTRLLVL.

Regarding this clone: The CDR3 end is not reached by the read, which stops 3 residues before it; the germline J gene fills it in. This chain links TRBV20-1 with TRBJ2-3, with TRBD2 as a possible D gene (5 bases). Germline lookup yields CDR1 DFQATT and CDR2 SNEGSKA (reference sequence). The ends were cut back, 0 bases at V and 0 bases at J, with 13 bases in the middle. CDR3 size: 16 residues. The CDR3 region is CSARDFDGESTDTQYF. Incomplete CDR3 DNA: TGCAGTGCTAGAGATTTTGACGGGGAGAGCACAGATACG.

Concerning this clone: Sequencing ends 3 residues short of the CDR3 end; the germline J gene provides the rest. The gene calls are TRBV20-1 and TRBJ2-5, with D possibly being TRBD2 (6 bases). V was shortened by 3 bases and J by 4 bases, with 12 bases between the two germline ends. Germline values: CDR1 DFQATT, CDR2 SNEGSKA (reference sequence). CDR3 length equals 13 residues. The CDR3 sequence: CSASAPGGETQYF. CDR3 DNA (partial): TGCAGTGCTAGTGCTCCCGGGGGAGAGACC.